This TCR beta chain is drawn from a study of T-cell reconstitution after alpha-beta-depleted transplantation in children. Per the germline V gene, CDR1 is SQVTM and CDR2 is ANQGSEA. The CDR3 has 13 amino acids. V shed 3 bases and J shed 2 bases, with 8 bases lying between them. For TCRbeta, the library was prepared with unique molecular identifiers. TCRdb re-called the PCR reads through MiXCR, storing one row per CDR3 protein. Of about half a million distinct CDR3 sequences detected, around 12% appear once; the ten largest clones hold 4.5% to 6%. This clonotype was counted between two and nine times. The clonotype comes from a human donor who donated a stem cell graft to a child with combined immunodeficiency. This specimen was PBMCs from the stem cell graft donor, taken from the stem cell graft. V gene TRBV29-1 combines with J gene TRBJ2-1, with D uncertain. CDR3 DNA sequence: TGCAGCGTTGAGGAAGCCGCCTACAATGAGCAGTTCTTC. Translated, it gives CSVEEAAYNEQFF.